The 28 T cell receptor beta chains in this list originate from one sample, sequenced in a study of Ad26.COV2.S vaccination and SARS-CoV-2 variants (dated by TCRdb to 2020 to 2022). The sample's treatment or condition, from its label and the paper: around 19 received Ad26.COV2.S at low or high dose, single or two shots; 5 received placebo; per-sample allocation not given. Repertoires of vaccine and placebo recipients were sequenced from samples collected on day 63 after the first injection. The protocol used for the library was the immunoSEQ multiplex PCR assay. This immuneACCESS table, as held by TCRdb, lists in-frame sequences with V and J called but not all clones. Of the missing ones, under half trace to an unresolved V gene in checked studies; the others have no known cause. The sample table records fewer than 400,000 clones; about 88% of these occur just once. The ten largest clones take up 3.5% of the sample.

Sample: peripheral blood, taken in a trial of Ad26.COV2.S vaccine versus placebo. The receptors come from a person between 18 and 60 years old who received the Ad26.COV2.S COVID-19 vaccine or a placebo.

CDR3 residues: CASSRGQGITDTQYF. In DNA form, the CDR3 reads TGTGCCAGCAGCCGGGGACAGGGAATCACAGATACGCAGTATTTT. The chain has TRBV7-9 and TRBJ2-3; 9 bases are shared with TRBD1. V trimming: 5 bases; J trimming: 2 bases; junction bases outside the gene matches: 5. Germline CDR1 and CDR2: SEHNR and FQNEAQ (reference sequence). CDR3 length equals 15 residues.

The rearrangement joins TRBV25-1 to TRBJ2-1; 9 nucleotides match TRBD2. V dropped 2 bases and J dropped 5; count of bases not matched to a gene: 4. The CDR3 has 15 residues. Germline V gene lookup returns CDR1 MGHDK and CDR2 SYGVNS. The CDR3 coding sequence is TGTGCCAGCAGTGAACCTAGCGGGGAGAACAATGAGCAGTTCTTC. It encodes CASSEPSGENNEQFF.

The chain uses TRBV6-1 and TRBJ2-1; 8 nucleotides agree with TRBD2. This CDR3 contains 15 residues. Trimming took 3 bases from V and 6 from J; bases not matched to a gene: 7. Germline-derived CDR1 and CDR2 are MNHNS and SASEGT. CDR3: CASSDPGGAVNEQFF. Here the CDR3 DNA reads TGTGCCAGCAGTGACCCCGGGGGGGCTGTCAATGAGCAGTTCTTC.

The chain employs TRBV24-1 and TRBJ1-5; weak D call: TRBD1 (5 bases). The CDR3 covers 13 residues. V shed 5 bases and J shed 3 bases, with 7 bases lying between them. The germline V gene has CDR1 KGHDR and CDR2 SFDVKD. Here the CDR3 reads CATSAGLNQPQHF. DNA of the CDR3: TGTGCCACCAGTGCGGGGCTCAATCAGCCCCAGCATTTT.

In nucleotides, the CDR3 is TGTGCCAGCAGCCAAGTTGGCGGCGGCTACACCTTC. It encodes CASSQVGGGYTF. The genes are TRBV3-1 (or the pseudogene TRBV3-2) and TRBJ1-2; D is unclear. CDR3 length: 12 amino acids. Germline V gene data show CDR1 as LGHDT and CDR2 as YNNKEL (reference sequence). The V gene lost 1 base and the J gene lost 8 bases, with 8 bases spanning the gap.

The chain has TRBV25-1 and TRBJ1-2; tentative D call: TRBD1 (5 bases). The V end lost 1 base, the J end lost 2 bases, and 5 bases lay between the germline ends. The CDR3 sequence is 13 residues long. Germline CDR1 and CDR2: MGHDK and SYGVNS. CDR3 protein: CASSEWGNYGYTF. DNA of the CDR3: TGTGCCAGCAGTGAATGGGGGAACTATGGCTACACCTTC.

The chain couples TRBV7-2 to TRBJ1-1, with D uncertain. The CDR3 totals 13 residues. Germline V gives CDR1 SGHTA, CDR2 FQGNSA. Trimming shortened V by 1 base and J by 7 bases, and 10 bases separated the two germline ends. The CDR3 spells CASSLGGQNEAFF. Written as DNA, the CDR3 is TGTGCCAGCAGCTTAGGAGGGCAGAATGAAGCTTTCTTT.

The rearrangement uses TRBV5-1 and TRBJ1-4, with D unclear. The germline V and J ends were trimmed by 1 base and 5 bases, with 12 bases remaining between them. CDR3 length equals 15 residues. The germline V gene has CDR1 SGHRS and CDR2 YFSETQ. CDR3 in amino acids: CASSLFSGPNEKLFF. CDR3 DNA: TGCGCCAGCAGCTTGTTTTCAGGACCAAATGAAAAACTGTTTTTT.

About this clone itself: This sample includes further DNA sequences coding for the same CDR3. This chain uses TRBV2 with TRBJ1-1; unclear D gene. CDR3 size: 14 residues. Trimming cost V 4 bases and J 2 bases, with 11 bases left between them. Germline values: CDR1 SNHLY, CDR2 FYNNEI. The CDR3, as DNA: TGTGCCAGCAGTGTTCTGGCAGCCAACACTGAAGCTTTCTTT. It yields the protein CASSVLAANTEAFF.

V usage is TRBV5-6 and J usage is TRBJ2-7; D possibly corresponds to TRBD1 (6 bases). Germline CDR1 reads SGHDT; CDR2 reads YYEEEE. The CDR3 has 16 residues. With 0 bases removed from V and 0 bases from J, the gap between germline ends came to 13 bases. DNA for the CDR3: TGTGCCAGCAGCTTGGGAGGGACAATGAGCTCCTACGAGCAGTACTTC. It specifies CASSLGGTMSSYEQYF.

The CDR3 nucleotides are TGTGCCAGCAGCAACAGGGGGGGAGAGACCCAGTACTTC. It translates to CASSNRGGETQYF. The chain carries TRBV12-3 or TRBV12-4 and TRBJ2-5; D perhaps matches TRBD1 (8 bases). The CDR3 covers 13 residues. Trimming stripped 6 bases from V and 4 bases from J, with 12 bases between.

The V gene is TRBV7-6, the J gene TRBJ2-2; D not certain. V lost 6 bases to trimming and J lost 7 bases, with 15 bases between them. Germline CDR1 is SGHVS and CDR2 is FNYEAQ. This CDR3 region has 14 residues. The CDR3 is CASSPGVGSGELFF. For the CDR3, the DNA is TGTGCCAGCAGTCCAGGCGTAGGCAGCGGGGAGCTGTTTTTT.

The chain combines TRBV30 with TRBJ2-7, with 10 bases that match TRBD1. Germline CDR1 reads GTSNPN; CDR2 reads SVGIG (reference sequence). This CDR3 is 14 amino acids long. V dropped 1 base and J dropped 3; count of bases not matched to a gene: 3. CDR3 loop: CAWSAGTGDYEQYF. DNA of the CDR3: TGTGCCTGGAGTGCAGGGACAGGGGACTACGAGCAGTACTTC.

The CDR3 here is CASSEALVRNSPLHF. CDR3 DNA sequence: TGTGCCAGCAGTGAAGCGTTGGTTAGGAATTCACCCCTCCACTTT. The rearrangement uses TRBV6-1 and TRBJ1-6, with D uncertain. Trimming pared 0 bases from V and 7 bases from J, leaving 10 bases between. The CDR3 extends over 15 amino acids. Germline V gives CDR1 MNHNS, CDR2 SASEGT.

A few counts support this clone. This chain joins TRBV24-1 and TRBJ2-2; 8 bases agree with TRBD1. The CDR3 extends over 14 amino acids. Losses at the gene ends were 4 bases for V and 6 bases for J; bases not matched to a gene: 3. CDR1 is KGHDR, CDR2 SFDVKD, per germline. In DNA form, the CDR3 reads TGTGCCACCAGTGAACAGGGGGAGGCCGGGGAGCTGTTTTTT. It codes for CATSEQGEAGELFF.

The CDR3 protein is CASSIWGTNTGELFF. The CDR3 region has the DNA TGTGCCAGTAGTATTTGGGGTACGAACACCGGGGAGCTGTTTTTT. The gene calls are TRBV19 and TRBJ2-2; D is unresolved. The CDR3 contains 15 residues. Trimming left V 3 bases short and J 0 bases short, with 8 bases between. Germline CDR1 is LNHDA and CDR2 is SQIVND (reference sequence).

The chain recombines TRBV2 with TRBJ2-7; 11 bases match TRBD1. The CDR3 length is 14 residues. From germline, CDR1 is SNHLY and CDR2 FYNNEI. V was clipped by 4 bases and J by 6 bases; unmatched bases: 5. Here the CDR3 DNA reads TGTGCCAGCAGTGGGGGACAGGGGGTCGGCGAGCAGTACTTC. It codes for CASSGGQGVGEQYF.

The CDR3 DNA reads TGCAGCGACTATCGTCCGGGACAGGAGAACTATGGCTACACCTTC. As protein: CSDYRPGQENYGYTF. The chain is built from TRBV29-1 and TRBJ1-2; 8 nucleotides agree with TRBD1. The CDR3 totals 15 residues. Losses at the gene ends were 7 bases for V and 2 bases for J; bases not matched to a gene: 12. Germline V lookup: CDR1 SQVTM, CDR2 ANQGSEA.

J is TRBJ2-7 and V is TRBV13, with D perhaps given as TRBD1 or TRBD2 (5 bases each). The CDR3 contains 12 residues. CDR1 PRHDT and CDR2 FYEKMQ come from the germline V gene (reference sequence). The germline V and J ends were trimmed by 10 bases and 6 bases, with 16 bases remaining between them. The DNA of the CDR3 is TGTGCCATCCGGGACGGCGCCGGCGAGCAGTACTTC. Translating gives CAIRDGAGEQYF.

This chain links TRBV7-5 with TRBJ2-1; the table's D call, TRBD2, has no DNA check behind it. TRBV7-5 is annotated as a pseudogene. This CDR3 spans 14 amino acids. CDR3 DNA: TGTGTCAGAAGCCCCCGCGGAGTCTACAATGAGCAGTTCTTC. Translation: CVRSPRGVYNEQFF.

This clone turned up a few times. The chain employs TRBV9 and TRBJ2-7; 8 nucleotides agree with TRBD1. Germline CDR1 reads SGDLS; CDR2 reads YYNGEE. V shed 0 bases, J shed 5 bases, and the junction held 10 bases outside the gene matches. The CDR3 is 16 residues long. The CDR3 is CASSVATGQGQNEQYF. The CDR3 DNA reads as TGTGCCAGCAGCGTAGCTACAGGACAGGGCCAGAACGAGCAGTACTTC.

V and J are TRBV9 and TRBJ1-4; D is unclear. This CDR3 contains 13 residues. CDR1 and CDR2 (germline): SGDLS, YYNGEE. V was cut by 0 bases and J by 5 bases, with 5 bases left in between. This chain's CDR3 is CASSVATNEKLFF. DNA for the CDR3: TGTGCCAGCAGCGTAGCGACGAATGAAAAACTGTTTTTT. Full variable domain (missing parts from reference TRBV9 and TRBJ1-4): DSGVTQTPKHLITATGQRVTLRCSPRSGDLSVYWYQQSLDQGLQFLIQYYNGEERAKGNILERFSAQQFPDLHSELNLSSLELGDSALYFCASSVATNEKLFFGSGTQLSVL.

Turning to this clone: A junction end diverges from the germline sequence, so it may reflect a read error. The genes are TRBV5-6 and TRBJ2-7, with TRBD2 as a possible D gene (5 bases). The CDR3 extends over 13 amino acids. CDR1 and CDR2 (germline): SGHDT, YYEEEE. The CDR3 sequence: CASSPLTTSEQYF. The CDR3 nucleotides are TGTGCCAGCAGCCCCCTGACTACCTCCGAGCAGTACTTT.

The DNA for the CDR3 is TGCGCCAGCAGGGTTACAGCGGCCGACTACGAGCAGTACTTC. Its protein product is CASRVTAADYEQYF. V is TRBV5-1 and J is TRBJ2-7, with D maybe TRBD2 (5 bases). The CDR3 covers 14 residues. Germline V gene sequence: CDR1 SGHRS, CDR2 YFSETQ. Trimming shortened V by 5 bases and J by 3 bases, and 15 bases separated the two germline ends.

As to this clone: Other DNA sequences from this sample encode an identical CDR3 as well. The V and J genes are TRBV11-3 and TRBJ2-3; a possible D gene is TRBD2 (5 bases). CDR3 length: 13 residues. V was cut by 4 bases and J by 6 bases, with 11 bases left in between. Germline assignment: CDR1 SGHNT and CDR2 YENEEA. CDR3 nucleotide sequence: TGTGCCAGCAGCTCCCGTGGCGGGGATACGCAGTATTTT. Its translation is CASSSRGGDTQYF.

J is TRBJ1-2 and V is TRBV4-3, with D perhaps TRBD1 (5 bases). Germline CDR1 and CDR2: LGHNA and YSLEER. Trimming removed 0 bases from V and 8 bases from J, with 22 bases in between. The CDR3 contains 17 residues. CDR3 DNA sequence: TGCGCCAGCAGCCAAGAAGCGGGGCAGCCCCAGTGGGGCGGCTACACCTTC. This gives the protein CASSQEAGQPQWGGYTF.

The chain uses TRBV3-1 (or the pseudogene TRBV3-2) and TRBJ1-6; D not resolved. The V gene lost 2 bases and the J gene lost 1 base, with 15 bases spanning the gap. This CDR3 contains 18 residues. Germline-derived CDR1 and CDR2 are LGHDT and YNNKEL (reference sequence). The CDR3 bases are TGTGCCAGCAGCCAAAGGACGTCCCGATGGTCCTATAATTCACCCCTCCACTTT. Its protein product is CASSQRTSRWSYNSPLHF.

The rearrangement links TRBV18 to TRBJ1-1; D is ambiguous. The CDR3 consists of 18 residues. Trimming took off 3 bases at V and 2 bases at J, with 22 bases between the two ends. Germline CDR1 and CDR2: KGHSH and LQKENI. In nucleotides, the CDR3 is TGTGCCAGCTCACCTCAGGCCCGGGGTGGATCCATCAACACTGAAGCTTTCTTT. The encoded protein is CASSPQARGGSINTEAFF.